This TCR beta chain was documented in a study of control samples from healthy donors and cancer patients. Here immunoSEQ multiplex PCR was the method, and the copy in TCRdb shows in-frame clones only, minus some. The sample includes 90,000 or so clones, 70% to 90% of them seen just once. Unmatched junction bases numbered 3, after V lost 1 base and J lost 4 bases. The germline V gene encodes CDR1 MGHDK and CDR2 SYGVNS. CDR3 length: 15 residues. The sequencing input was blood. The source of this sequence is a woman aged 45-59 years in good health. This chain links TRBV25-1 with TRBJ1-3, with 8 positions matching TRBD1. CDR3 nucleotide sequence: TGTGCCAGCAGTGAATCTTCAGGGGGCGGAAACACCATATATTTT. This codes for CASSESSGGGNTIYF.